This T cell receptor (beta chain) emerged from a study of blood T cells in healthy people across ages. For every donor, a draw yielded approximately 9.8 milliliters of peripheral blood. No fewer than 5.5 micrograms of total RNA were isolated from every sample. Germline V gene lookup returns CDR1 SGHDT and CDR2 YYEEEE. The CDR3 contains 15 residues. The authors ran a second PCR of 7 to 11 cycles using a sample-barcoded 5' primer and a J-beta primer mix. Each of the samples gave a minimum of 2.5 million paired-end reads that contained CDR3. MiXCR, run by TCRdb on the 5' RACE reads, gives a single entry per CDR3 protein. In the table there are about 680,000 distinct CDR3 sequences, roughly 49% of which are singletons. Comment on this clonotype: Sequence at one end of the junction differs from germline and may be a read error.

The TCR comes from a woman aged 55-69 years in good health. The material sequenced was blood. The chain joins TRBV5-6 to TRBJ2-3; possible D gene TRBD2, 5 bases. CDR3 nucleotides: TGTGCCAGCATCCGGGGAAGGTTAGGAGCAGATACGCGGTATTTT. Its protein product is CASIRGRLGADTRYF.